This T cell receptor beta chain was found in a study of blood T cell repertoires in COVID-19 (dated by TCRdb to 2020 to 2022). Study-level background: Collaborator samples came from the United States, Italy and Spain and covered acute and convalescent phases of COVID-19. The prospective study material was composed of cDNA or gDNA derived from T cells, B-cell-depleted T cells, or PBMCs. Deeply sampled blood TCRbeta repertoires from subjects exposed to, actively infected with, or recovered from COVID-19 were included in the dataset. The samples were drawn from the first 160 participants of the ongoing ImmuneRACE study and from roughly 1,300 subjects provided by 6 global collaborators. The repertoires were released in a freely available public database intended as a resource for research on the immune response to SARS-CoV-2. Where available, HLA class I and class II types were obtained from metadata supplied by the sample provider rather than from assay-based typing. A de-identified subject ID, COVID-19 status, age in years and sex were almost always included in the sample metadata.

The CDR3 runs 14 residues from the cysteine to the phenylalanine. The read is trimmed to its CDR3 DNA, 42 bases read in frame from base 1. V was cut back by 7 bases and J by 0 bases, leaving a gap of 12 bases between them. In the germline V gene (reference sequence), CDR1 corresponds to MNHEY and CDR2 to SMNVEV. TCRbeta CDR3 regions were amplified from genomic DNA using the immunoSEQ Assay, a bias-controlled multiplex PCR. For the original study's pipeline: Within the assay, amplification of reference gene primers was used to estimate how many nucleated cells each sample contained. Sequence reads were collapsed and filtered to measure the absolute abundance of every unique TCRbeta CDR3 rearrangement. For each sample, productive Simpson clonality was calculated by taking the square root of Simpson's diversity index across productive rearrangements. Entries here come from immuneACCESS through TCRdb and include only in-frame sequences with V and J called. Some clones fail to appear in such tables; in the studies checked, an unresolved V gene covers under half of the shortfall, and the cause of the remainder is unknown. For V, J and clone size, that table is used; D and trimming come from the DNA. This sample has a few hundred thousand clones in its table, and 80% to 90% of those were observed once. Of the sample, approximately 2% falls within the top ten clones.

Participants in the prospective study were enrolled through a virtual design, were aged roughly 18 to 90 years, and lived in 24 United States geographic areas. In the prospective study, cohorts were assigned on the basis of participant-reported clinical history obtained from a screening survey and a study questionnaire. Recovered participants in ImmuneRACE Cohort 3 were defined as having two consecutive negative NP/OP PCR tests, clearance from a healthcare professional, or resolution of symptoms. In the prospective study, mobile phlebotomists collected whole blood, serum and a nasopharyngeal or oropharyngeal swab from each participant. Prospective study participants could optionally give additional blood draws and questionnaires over an approximately two-month period. Before DNA extraction, blood samples from the prospective study were shipped at room temperature or frozen. This clone was seen a handful of times. The target of this receptor is not known. Per-base qualities were not stored, and no clone one base away is much larger.

The investigation overall reported the following: How much clinical and demographic metadata was included differed by source and by participant, and the metadata was provided uncurated.

The rearranged chain carries TRBV27 and TRBJ1-1; matching of 6 bases hints at TRBD1 as the D gene. This TCR came from a woman between 50 and 59 years old who had recovered from COVID-19. The sample consisted of PBMCs or T cells enriched from blood (not recorded which). The nucleotide sequence is TGTGCCAGCACCCAACAGGGTATGAACACTGAAGCTTTCTTT. Its translation is CASTQQGMNTEAFF.